The 27 T cell receptor beta chains below come from one sample, sequenced in a study of neoadjuvant nivolumab and ipilimumab in lung cancer. Generated by immunoSEQ multiplex PCR, the TCRdb table keeps only in-frame clones and is missing some. This repertoire shows 19,000 or so clones, around 79% found once; its top ten account for around 8.6%. This material consisted of tumor tissue, taken after neoadjuvant nivolumab, alone or with ipilimumab, at or shortly before surgery. The receptors were sampled from an adult with non-small cell lung cancer.

The chain combines TRBV11-2 with TRBJ2-3; D possibly corresponds to TRBD1 (6 bases). The germline gives CDR1 SGHAT, CDR2 FQNNGV. CDR3 size: 14 residues. The V end lost 4 bases, the J end lost 2 bases, and 10 bases lay between the germline ends. Here the CDR3 DNA reads TGTGCCAGCAGCTCCGACAGGATCACAGATACGCAGTATTTT. This encodes CASSSDRITDTQYF.

The chain combines TRBV5-1 with TRBJ1-1; 9 bases agree with TRBD1. CDR3 length: 17 amino acids. V trimming: 6 bases; J trimming: 4 bases; junction bases outside the gene matches: 16. CDR1 and CDR2 (germline): SGHRS, YFSETQ. CDR3 loop: CASTKVGQGGVSTEAFF. The CDR3 DNA is TGCGCCAGCACGAAGGTGGGACAGGGAGGGGTAAGCACTGAAGCTTTCTTT.

The chain recombines TRBV5-6 with TRBJ1-4, with D unresolved. The CDR3 has 14 residues. CDR1 and CDR2 (germline): SGHDT, YYEEEE. V lost 2 bases, J lost 0 bases, and 5 bases lay in between. The CDR3 nucleotides read TGTGCCAGCAGCTTCGGTCCAACTAATGAAAAACTGTTTTTT. Amino acids: CASSFGPTNEKLFF.

This rearrangement joins TRBV18 to TRBJ2-2; no clear D gene. This CDR3 has 16 residues. Germline V gives CDR1 KGHSH, CDR2 LQKENI. V lost 0 bases to trimming and J lost 3 bases, with 11 bases between them. CDR3 sequence: CASSPPLAEYTGELFF. The CDR3 bases are TGTGCCAGCTCACCACCGTTGGCAGAATACACCGGGGAGCTGTTTTTT.

This rearrangement joins TRBV7-2 to TRBJ1-6; 7 positions match TRBD1. In germline, CDR1 is SGHTA, CDR2 FQGNSA. The V and J ends lost 2 bases and 7 bases, in that order; junction bases with no gene match: 5. This CDR3 comprises 15 residues. The CDR3 region is CASSLQTGSNSPLHF. The CDR3 DNA is TGTGCCAGCAGCTTACAGACAGGGTCCAATTCACCCCTCCACTTT.

The rearrangement joins TRBV11-2 to TRBJ2-7; TRBD1 matches at 8 bases. V shed 4 bases, J shed 2 bases, and the junction held 7 bases outside the gene matches. This CDR3 has 15 residues. Per the germline V gene, CDR1 is SGHAT and CDR2 is FQNNGV. DNA for the CDR3: TGTGCCAGCAGCTACTCCGGGACAGGTACCTACGAGCAGTACTTC. Amino acid sequence: CASSYSGTGTYEQYF.

The V call is TRBV11-1, the J call TRBJ1-4; D gene unclear. Germline V lookup: CDR1 SGHAT, CDR2 FQDESV (reference sequence). This CDR3 spans 13 amino acids. V lost 7 bases and J lost 0, with 6 bases in between. As DNA, the CDR3 is TGTGCCAGCATGGGAGCAACTAATGAAAAACTGTTTTTT. Protein sequence: CASMGATNEKLFF. Full variable domain (remainder filled in from reference TRBV11-1 and TRBJ1-4): EAEVAQSPRYKITEKSQAVAFWCDPISGHATLYWYRQILGQGPELLVQFQDESVVDDSQLPKDRFSAERLKGVDSTLKIQPAELGDSAMYLCASMGATNEKLFFGSGTQLSVL.

The J gene is TRBJ2-3, the V gene TRBV7-9, with D maybe TRBD1 (6 bases). Between the trimmed V and J ends, which lost 1 base and 4 bases, there was a span of 6 bases. Per germline, CDR1 SEHNR and CDR2 FQNEAQ (reference sequence). There are 13 residues in the CDR3. CDR3 residues: CASSLGGPDTQYF. The CDR3, as DNA: TGTGCCAGCAGCTTAGGGGGGCCAGATACGCAGTATTTT.

V is TRBV30 and J is TRBJ2-3, with a possible D match to TRBD2 (6 bases). This CDR3 region has 15 residues. V was trimmed by 1 base and J by 4 bases, leaving 15 bases between them. The germline CDR1 and CDR2 sequences are GTSNPN and SVGIG (reference sequence). The CDR3 sequence is CAWSEGASVADTQYF. The CDR3 DNA is TGTGCCTGGAGTGAAGGGGCTAGCGTTGCAGATACGCAGTATTTT.

This chain joins TRBV11-2 and TRBJ2-1; D gene unclear. Trimming removed 0 bases at V and 2 bases at J, with 11 bases between. Germline values: CDR1 SGHAT, CDR2 FQNNGV. The CDR3 runs 16 residues. CDR3 DNA sequence: TGTGCCAGCAGCTTAGAACACCCCTCAGCCTACAATGAGCAGTTCTTC. Its translation: CASSLEHPSAYNEQFF.

The J gene is TRBJ1-1, the V gene TRBV7-9, with a weak D call TRBD1 (5 bases). Germline V gene data show CDR1 as SEHNR and CDR2 as FQNEAQ (reference sequence). V was cut by 3 bases and J by 6 bases, with 11 bases left in between. The CDR3 contains 13 residues. DNA of the CDR3: TGTGCCAGCAGCTTCGGAGGGGTGTCTGAAGCTTTCTTT. Protein: CASSFGGVSEAFF. The variable domain in full, completed from reference TRBV7-9 and TRBJ1-1, reads DTGVSQNPRHKITKRGQNVTFRCDPISEHNRLYWYRQTLGQGPEFLTYFQNEAQLEKSRLLSDRFSAERPKGSFSTLEIQRTEQGDSAMYLCASSFGGVSEAFFGQGTRLTVV.

The chain links TRBV7-2 to TRBJ2-7; tentative D call: TRBD2 (7 bases). The CDR3 sequence is 15 residues long. The germline V gene encodes CDR1 SGHTA and CDR2 FQGNSA. The V and J ends lost 5 bases and 0 bases respectively, with 14 bases between them. The CDR3 nucleotides read TGTGCCAGCAGCCCTCTAGGGGGGGACTCCTACGAGCAGTACTTC. Amino acids: CASSPLGGDSYEQYF. The variable domain in full, with the rest retrieved from reference TRBV7-2 and TRBJ2-7, is GAGVSQSPSNKVTEKGKDVELRCDPISGHTALYWYRQSLGQGLEFLIYFQGNSAPDKSGLPSDRFSAERTGGSVSTLTIQRTQQEDSAVYLCASSPLGGDSYEQYFGPGTRLTVT.

This rearrangement joins TRBV4-3 to TRBJ1-3; 7 nucleotides align to TRBD1. This CDR3 comprises 16 residues. V trimming: 0 bases; J trimming: 2 bases; junction bases outside the gene matches: 4. Germline V gene lookup returns CDR1 LGHNA and CDR2 YSLEER. CDR3 amino acids: CASSQDPTGAGNTIYF. The CDR3, as DNA: TGCGCCAGCAGCCAAGATCCTACAGGGGCTGGAAACACCATATATTTT.

The CDR3 sequence is CASSYWLGGNTGELFF. The CDR3 nucleotides are TGCGCCAGCAGCTATTGGTTGGGGGGAAACACCGGGGAGCTGTTTTTT. The rearrangement links TRBV5-1 to TRBJ2-2, with D possibly matching TRBD2 (6 bases). Germline V gene lookup returns CDR1 SGHRS and CDR2 YFSETQ. The CDR3 sequence is 16 residues long. The V end lost 3 bases, the J end lost 2 bases, and 14 bases lay between the germline ends. Full variable domain (outside the CDR3, taken from reference TRBV5-1 and TRBJ2-2): KAGVTQTPRYLIKTRGQQVTLSCSPISGHRSVSWYQQTPGQGLQFLFEYFSETQRNKGNFPGRFSGRQFSNSRSEMNVSTLELGDSALYLCASSYWLGGNTGELFFGEGSRLTVL.

The chain is built from TRBV4-1 and TRBJ1-5; a possible D gene is TRBD1 (6 bases). Trimming stripped 2 bases from V and 3 bases from J, with 11 bases between. Germline CDR1 is MGHRA and CDR2 is YSYEKL. This CDR3 comprises 15 residues. The CDR3, as DNA: TGCGCCAGCAGCCAAACCGGACAGTTCAATCAGCCCCAGCATTTT. It is translated as CASSQTGQFNQPQHF.

This chain uses TRBV30 with TRBJ2-5; D could derive from TRBD1 or TRBD2 (7 bases each). Germline assignment: CDR1 GTSNPN and CDR2 SVGIG (reference sequence). The CDR3 sequence is 15 residues long. V lost 3 bases, J lost 4 bases, and 18 bases lay in between. Here the CDR3 reads CAWSRGGANPETQYF. The CDR3 coding sequence is TGTGCCTGGAGCAGGGGGGGGGCAAATCCAGAGACCCAGTACTTC.

The chain combines TRBV19 with TRBJ1-5; the match to TRBD1 covers 11 bases. V lost 9 bases and J lost 7; bases outside the gene matches: 14. This CDR3 region has 16 residues. Germline V CDR1 and CDR2: LNHDA, SQIVND (reference sequence). The CDR3, as DNA: TGTGCCAGCGACAGGATGGACAGGGGGCTCGAGCAGCCCCAGCATTTT. Protein: CASDRMDRGLEQPQHF.

The chain recombines TRBV6-5 with TRBJ1-5, with a tentative D call TRBD1 (5 bases). The V end lost 2 bases, the J end lost 7 bases, and 9 bases lay between the germline ends. This CDR3 is 13 amino acids long. The germline gives CDR1 MNHEY, CDR2 SVGAGI. The CDR3 sequence: CASSYEWGQPQHF. The CDR3, as DNA: TGTGCCAGCAGTTACGAGTGGGGCCAGCCCCAGCATTTT.

The rearrangement joins TRBV6-6 to TRBJ2-7, with D perhaps given as TRBD1 or TRBD2 (5 bases each). This CDR3 region has 13 residues. From germline, CDR1 is MNHNY and CDR2 SVGAGI (reference sequence). Trimming stripped 2 bases from V and 4 bases from J, with 9 bases between. The CDR3 region is CASSYRDAYEQYF. The CDR3 nucleotides read TGTGCCAGCAGTTACCGGGACGCGTACGAGCAGTACTTC.

V is TRBV4-3 and J is TRBJ1-5; no firm D call. V lost 0 bases and J lost 7, with 10 bases in between. Germline V gene lookup returns CDR1 LGHNA and CDR2 YSLEER. This CDR3 contains 14 residues. The chain's CDR3 is CASSQEPGVQPQHF. The CDR3, as DNA: TGCGCCAGCAGCCAAGAGCCCGGTGTGCAGCCCCAGCATTTT.

This clone appeared a few times. The chain carries TRBV7-2 and TRBJ2-5; perhaps TRBD1 as D (6 bases). Trimming cost V 5 bases and J 5 bases, with 18 bases left between them. CDR3 size: 15 residues. CDR1 and CDR2 (germline): SGHTA, FQGNSA. CDR3 DNA: TGTGCCAGCAGCATGACCCCAGGGGTAACGGAGACCCAGTACTTC. Translation: CASSMTPGVTETQYF.

V usage is TRBV6-5 and J usage is TRBJ2-6; D may be TRBD1 (5 bases). Germline CDR1 MNHEY, CDR2 SVGAGI. V was trimmed by 0 bases and J by 2 bases, leaving 8 bases between them. This CDR3 contains 16 residues. CDR3 coding DNA: TGTGCCAGCAGTTACTCAGGGGATACTGGGGCCAACGTCCTGACTTTC. It specifies CASSYSGDTGANVLTF.

The V and J genes are TRBV9 and TRBJ2-7; TRBD2 might be the D (5 bases). The germline gives CDR1 SGDLS, CDR2 YYNGEE. Trimming removed 0 bases at V and 1 base at J, with 8 bases between. The CDR3 consists of 14 residues. The CDR3 nucleotides read TGTGCCAGCAGCGTAGACGGGGTGTCCTACGAGCAGTACTTC. This translates into CASSVDGVSYEQYF.

The rearrangement links TRBV7-9 to TRBJ2-2, with TRBD1 identical over 9 bases. CDR1 is SEHNR and CDR2 is FQNEAQ in the germline V gene (reference sequence). This CDR3 is built from 16 residues. V lost 5 bases, J lost 5 bases, and 9 bases stayed unmatched. CDR3 amino acids: CASSPPDRGETGELFF. In nucleotides, the CDR3 is TGTGCCAGCAGCCCCCCGGACAGGGGTGAGACCGGGGAGCTGTTTTTT.

The chain combines TRBV11-2 with TRBJ1-4; possible D gene TRBD1, 6 bases. Trimming took off 1 base at V and 6 bases at J, with 18 bases between the two ends. The CDR3 is 17 amino acids. Per germline, CDR1 SGHAT and CDR2 FQNNGV. CDR3 region: CASSLAGPAGADEKLFF. CDR3 in DNA: TGTGCCAGCAGCTTAGCGGGTCCGGCAGGGGCGGATGAAAAACTGTTTTTT.

The chain has TRBV5-1 and TRBJ1-2, with TRBD1 as a possible D gene (5 bases). The CDR3 consists of 15 residues. CDR1 is SGHRS and CDR2 is YFSETQ in the germline V gene. The V gene lost 0 bases and the J gene lost 7 bases, with 16 bases spanning the gap. The CDR3 DNA sequence: TGCGCCAGCAGCTTGGCCGGCAGGGAGGGTGGTGGCTACACCTTC. It encodes CASSLAGREGGGYTF.

The chain joins TRBV28 to TRBJ1-1; tentative D call: TRBD1 (5 bases). Germline-derived CDR1 and CDR2 are MDHEN and SYDVKM. Trimming removed 4 bases at V and 5 bases at J, with 17 bases between. The CDR3 is 15 amino acids. The CDR3 region is CASSSGTSGGTEAFF. The CDR3 DNA reads as TGTGCCAGCAGTTCCGGGACCTCTGGGGGGACTGAAGCTTTCTTT. Full variable domain (rest looked up from reference TRBV28 and TRBJ1-1): DVKVTQSSRYLVKRTGEKVFLECVQDMDHENMFWYRQDPGLGLRLIYFSYDVKMKEKGDIPEGYSVSREKKERFSLILESASTNQTSMYLCASSSGTSGGTEAFFGQGTRLTVV.